Shown below are 25 T cell receptor beta chains from a single sample sequenced in a study of T cells after yellow fever vaccination. TCRdb ran MiXCR on the 5' RACE reads and lists one entry per CDR3 protein. Found here are under 50,000 distinct CDR3 sequences, 5.5% to 7.5% of them singletons; the top ten hold less than 11%. The material sequenced was PBMCs, either bulk or a sorted T-cell subset (CD4+, CD8+, memory, or dextramer-sorted; not recorded which), taken 45 days after the yellow fever booster vaccination. The source is a man under 40 who received the YFV17D yellow fever vaccine.

The genes are TRBV30 and TRBJ2-1, with TRBD1 identical over 7 bases. Germline CDR1 reads GTSNPN; CDR2 reads SVGIG (reference sequence). Unmatched junction bases numbered 9, after V lost 8 bases and J lost 8 bases. CDR3 length: 12 residues. The CDR3 DNA follows: TGTGCCAGCAACAGGGGTTACGATGAGCAGTTCTTC. Residues: CASNRGYDEQFF.

V gene TRBV19 combines with J gene TRBJ2-2, with D perhaps matching TRBD1 or TRBD2 (5 bases each). With 6 bases removed from V and 6 bases from J, the gap between germline ends came to 14 bases. Germline V lookup: CDR1 LNHDA, CDR2 SQIVND (reference sequence). This CDR3 comprises 14 residues. The CDR3 sequence: CASRARGFAGELFF. The CDR3 region has the DNA TGTGCCAGTAGGGCCCGGGGCTTCGCCGGGGAGCTGTTTTTT.

This clonotype was seen only a few times. The chain couples TRBV20-1 to TRBJ2-7; D possibly corresponds to TRBD2 (5 bases). Germline assignment: CDR1 DFQATT and CDR2 SNEGSKA (reference sequence). The V gene lost 3 bases and the J gene lost 2 bases, with 11 bases spanning the gap. This CDR3 region has 13 residues. DNA of the CDR3: TGCAGTGCTAGCTGGCGGGTGGCCTACGAGCAGTACTTC. It codes for CSASWRVAYEQYF.

Of note for this clonotype: A read error may be the cause here, since a much bigger clone is one base away. The J gene is TRBJ2-7, the V gene TRBV6-1, with 9 bases matching TRBD1. The CDR3 sequence is 15 residues long. CDR1 and CDR2 (germline): MNHNS, SASEGT. The CDR3 nucleotides are TGTCCCAGCAGAAACCCGGGACAGGGTTCCTACGAGCAGTACTTC. Protein product: CPSRNPGQGSYEQYF.

This clonotype was recorded many times. The gene calls are TRBV20-1 and TRBJ2-5; D ambiguous. V was cut by 3 bases and J by 4 bases, with 6 bases left in between. The germline V gene encodes CDR1 DFQATT and CDR2 SNEGSKA (reference sequence). This CDR3 spans 11 amino acids. The CDR3 region has the DNA TGCAGTGCTAGGGTTTTAGAGACCCAGTACTTC. Protein product: CSARVLETQYF.

This clonotype was counted ten times or more. The J gene is TRBJ2-5, the V gene TRBV19, with 11 bases fitting TRBD2. Germline trimming cut 10 bases from V and 5 bases from J; bases unmatched to any gene: 6. The CDR3 spans 13 residues. The germline gives CDR1 LNHDA, CDR2 SQIVND (reference sequence). DNA of the CDR3: TGTGCCACCAAACTAGCGGGAGTTGAGACCCAGTACTTC. Translated: CATKLAGVETQYF.

This clonotype was counted ten times or more. The rearrangement uses TRBV30 and TRBJ2-1; 8 bases line up with TRBD2. Germline V gene data show CDR1 as GTSNPN and CDR2 as SVGIG (reference sequence). Trimming took 5 bases from V and 9 from J; bases not matched to a gene: 6. The CDR3 has 12 amino acids. CDR3 nucleotide sequence: TGTGCCTGGGACCGTAGCGGGACTGAGCAGTTCTTC. Its protein is CAWDRSGTEQFF. Full variable domain (rest looked up from reference TRBV30 and TRBJ2-1): SQTIHQWPATLVQPVGSPLSLECTVEGTSNPNLYWYRQAAGRGLQLLFYSVGIGQISSEVPQNLSASRPQDRQFILSSKKLLLSDSGFYLCAWDRSGTEQFFGPGTRLTVL.

This clonotype was seen a handful of times. The V gene is TRBV7-2, the J gene TRBJ1-4, with TRBD1 matching over 8 bases. The ends lost 5 bases at V and 3 bases at J; junction bases unmatched: 5. The CDR3 has 15 residues. The germline V gene encodes CDR1 SGHTA and CDR2 FQGNSA. The CDR3 region has the DNA TGTGCCAGCAGCATTCAGGGGGCAGCTAATGAAAAACTGTTTTTT. Protein product: CASSIQGAANEKLFF.

This clonotype came up many times. The V call is TRBV20-1, the J call TRBJ2-7; D is possibly TRBD1 (6 bases). V lost 6 bases, J lost 3 bases, and 18 bases lay in between. This CDR3 is 14 amino acids long. The germline gives CDR1 DFQATT, CDR2 SNEGSKA (reference sequence). The CDR3 DNA reads TGCAGTGCCCAGAAGGGGGACGGGAACTACGAGCAGTACTTC. This sequence encodes CSAQKGDGNYEQYF.

This clonotype was detected only a few times. This rearrangement joins TRBV20-1 to TRBJ2-4; 8 bases agree with TRBD2. Germline CDR1 and CDR2: DFQATT and SNEGSKA (reference sequence). This CDR3 contains 12 residues. The trim removed 3 bases at V and 9 bases at J, leaving 4 bases unmatched. The CDR3 coding sequence is TGCAGTGCTAGGAATCTAGCGGGCATTCAGTACTTC. This gives the protein CSARNLAGIQYF.

This clonotype was counted many times. The V gene is TRBV5-5, the J gene TRBJ2-3, with D possibly matching TRBD2 (6 bases). Germline V gene lookup returns CDR1 SGHKS and CDR2 YYEKEE (reference sequence). The CDR3 extends over 14 amino acids. Trimming took off 0 bases at V and 3 bases at J, with 8 bases between the two ends. The CDR3 sequence: CASSLAGRTDTQYF. The CDR3 region has the DNA TGTGCCAGCAGCTTGGCCGGGAGAACAGATACGCAGTATTTT.

This clonotype appeared a few times. The CDR3 region has the DNA TGTGCCTGGAGTTCCGGAACCATGTACGAGCAGTACTTC. This encodes CAWSSGTMYEQYF. The chain carries TRBV30 and TRBJ2-7; no reliable D call. The V and J ends lost 2 bases and 4 bases respectively, with 12 bases between them. From germline, CDR1 is GTSNPN and CDR2 SVGIG (reference sequence). The CDR3 contains 13 residues.

In its sample, this clonotype was seen a few times. The chain's CDR3 is CASRGAVSYEQYF. The CDR3 DNA follows: TGTGCCAGCAGAGGCGCCGTCTCCTACGAGCAGTACTTC. The genes are TRBV6-2 or TRBV6-3 and TRBJ2-7, with no clear D. Germline CDR1 is MNHEY and CDR2 is SVGEGT. Trimming took off 6 bases at V and 0 bases at J, with 9 bases between the two ends. The CDR3 is made up of 13 amino acids.

There are a few counts of this clonotype. The CDR3 sequence is CSARTGSNQPQHF. The CDR3 DNA reads as TGCAGTGCTCGTACAGGTTCCAATCAGCCCCAGCATTTT. The chain joins TRBV20-1 to TRBJ1-5; D perhaps matches TRBD1 (5 bases). The CDR3 contains 13 residues. Trimming cost V 5 bases and J 3 bases, with 11 bases left between them. Germline-derived CDR1 and CDR2 are DFQATT and SNEGSKA (reference sequence).

This clonotype was recorded at least ten times. The chain links TRBV5-6 to TRBJ1-3, with D maybe TRBD1 (6 bases). Looked up from germline, CDR1 is SGHDT and CDR2 is YYEEEE. The CDR3 is 15 amino acids. With 4 bases removed from V and 5 bases from J, the gap between germline ends came to 16 bases. CDR3 residues: CASSTETGGRNTIYF. Here the CDR3 DNA reads TGTGCCAGCAGCACAGAGACAGGCGGAAGAAACACCATATATTTT.

This clonotype appeared a few times. V gene TRBV6-5 combines with J gene TRBJ2-1; D is ambiguous. CDR1 and CDR2 (germline): MNHEY, SVGAGI. The V and J ends lost 6 bases and 9 bases respectively, with 12 bases between them. There are 12 residues in the CDR3. In DNA, the CDR3 is TGTGCCAGCAGCACAGCCCTCTCTGAGCAGTTCTTC. Its protein is CASSTALSEQFF.

The CDR3 here is CASSLINPTDTQYF. CDR3 coding DNA: TGTGCCAGCAGCTTAATTAATCCCACAGATACGCAGTATTTT. This chain links TRBV11-3 with TRBJ2-3; D is uncertain. The V end lost 2 bases, the J end lost 2 bases, and 8 bases lay between the germline ends. The CDR3 runs to 14 residues. Germline lookup yields CDR1 SGHNT and CDR2 YENEEA.

This clonotype was recorded at least ten times. V gene TRBV29-1 combines with J gene TRBJ2-3; D gene unclear. V was trimmed by 7 bases and J by 6 bases, leaving 8 bases between them. The CDR3 has 10 residues. Germline CDR1 reads SQVTM; CDR2 reads ANQGSEA. CDR3 sequence reads: CSAREDTQYF. The CDR3 DNA reads TGCAGCGCCCGAGAGGATACGCAGTATTTT.

This clonotype was observed a few times. The chain is built from TRBV7-3 and TRBJ2-3, with D possibly TRBD2 on 6 matching bases. CDR3 length: 11 amino acids. Trimming took 5 bases from V and 9 from J, leaving 9 bases between them. From germline, CDR1 is SGHTA and CDR2 FQGTGA. DNA of the CDR3: TGTGCCAGCAGCCGGGAGAGAACGCAGTATTTT. Its protein product is CASSRERTQYF.

The V gene is TRBV6-2 or TRBV6-3, the J gene TRBJ2-1, with 7 bases identical to TRBD2. The germline CDR1 and CDR2 sequences are MNHEY and SVGEGT. V was pared by 1 base and J by 0 bases, with 6 bases of the junction left unmatched. The CDR3 runs 17 residues. The CDR3 sequence: CASSYYRREHSYNEQFF. The CDR3, as DNA: TGTGCCAGCAGTTACTACCGGCGGGAGCACTCCTACAATGAGCAGTTCTTC.

This clonotype was observed at least ten times. The rearrangement joins TRBV6-1 to TRBJ2-7, with 8 bases aligning to TRBD2. CDR1 and CDR2 from the germline V gene are MNHNS and SASEGT. The CDR3 contains 14 residues. With 5 bases clipped from V and 2 bases from J, the junction kept 5 bases outside the gene matches. CDR3 bases: TGTGCCAGCAGTAAAACTAGCGGACCCTACGAGCAGTACTTC. This sequence encodes CASSKTSGPYEQYF.

The chain combines TRBV7-9 with TRBJ2-1; TRBD2 agrees at 10 bases. The CDR3 loop spans 15 amino acids. The V gene's germline CDR1 is SEHNR and CDR2 FQNEAQ (reference sequence). V lost 2 bases to trimming and J lost 8 bases; unmatched junction nucleotides: 6. CDR3 in DNA: TGTGCCAGCAGCTTAATAGCGGGAGGTATCTATGAGCAGTTCTTC. It is translated as CASSLIAGGIYEQFF.

There are many counts of this clonotype. The genes are TRBV7-2 and TRBJ2-1; 7 nucleotides match TRBD2. The germline V gene encodes CDR1 SGHTA and CDR2 FQGNSA. Trimming took 7 bases from V and 0 from J; bases not matched to a gene: 6. The CDR3 runs 15 residues. CDR3 region: CASTSGPVSYNEQFF. The CDR3 DNA reads TGTGCCAGCACTAGCGGTCCAGTCTCCTACAATGAGCAGTTCTTC.

To note about this clonotype: The junction departs from germline at one end; a sequencing error may be responsible. V gene TRBV6-6 combines with J gene TRBJ2-7; TRBD1 matches at 10 bases. This CDR3 has 12 residues. Germline-derived CDR1 and CDR2 are MNHNY and SVGAGI (reference sequence). In nucleotides, the CDR3 is TGTGCCAGCGGGACAGGGGCCGTGGCACTCCACTTC. Amino acids: CASGTGAVALHF.

This clonotype was counted ten times or more. The chain is built from TRBV7-4 and TRBJ2-7, with D unresolved. V lost 1 base, J lost 3 bases, and 7 bases lay in between. The CDR3 contains 13 residues. CDR1 and CDR2 from the germline V gene are SGHVT and SQSDAQ. CDR3 sequence reads: CASSLENYYEQYF. As DNA, the CDR3 is TGTGCCAGCAGCTTAGAGAACTACTACGAGCAGTACTTC.